This T cell receptor beta chain was documented in a study of blood T cells in healthy people across ages. Roughly 10 milliliters was the volume of peripheral blood drawn from each donor. Regarding the study as a whole: Long-lived donors exceeded aged donors in naive CD4+ cells and diversity.

On this clonotype: Its antigen is still unknown.

A J-beta primer mix and a sample-barcoded 5' primer were used in a second PCR of about 7 to 12 cycles. Samples each returned at least 2.5 million CDR3-containing paired-end reads. MiXCR, run by TCRdb on the 5' RACE reads, gives a single entry per CDR3 protein. The sample yields some 920,000 distinct CDR3 sequences, around 54% seen once. V gave up 2 bases and J gave up 4 bases, with 11 bases separating them. The CDR3 extends over 14 amino acids. Germline V CDR1 and CDR2: LGHDT, YNNKEL (reference sequence). Sequencing used blood. The chain joins TRBV3-1 to TRBJ1-1; a possible D gene is TRBD1 (5 bases). The TCR originated in a woman aged 55-75 years in good health. The CDR3 bases are TGTGCCAGCAGCCAAAGACAGTGGGGCACTGAAGCTTTCTTT. Residues: CASSQRQWGTEAFF.